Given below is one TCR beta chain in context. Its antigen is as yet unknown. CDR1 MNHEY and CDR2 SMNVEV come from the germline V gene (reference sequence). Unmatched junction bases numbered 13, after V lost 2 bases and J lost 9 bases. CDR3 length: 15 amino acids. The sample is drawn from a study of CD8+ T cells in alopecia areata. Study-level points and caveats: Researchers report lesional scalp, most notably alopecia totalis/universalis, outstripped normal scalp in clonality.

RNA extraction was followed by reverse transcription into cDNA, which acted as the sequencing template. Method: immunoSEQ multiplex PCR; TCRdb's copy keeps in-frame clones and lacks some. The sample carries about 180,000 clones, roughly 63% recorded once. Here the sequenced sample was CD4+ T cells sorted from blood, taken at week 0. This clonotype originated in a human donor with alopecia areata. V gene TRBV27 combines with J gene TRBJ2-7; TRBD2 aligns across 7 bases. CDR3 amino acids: CASSLTGGTTLGQYF. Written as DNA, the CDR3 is TGTGCCAGCAGTTTAACGGGGGGAACCACTTTGGGGCAGTACTTC.